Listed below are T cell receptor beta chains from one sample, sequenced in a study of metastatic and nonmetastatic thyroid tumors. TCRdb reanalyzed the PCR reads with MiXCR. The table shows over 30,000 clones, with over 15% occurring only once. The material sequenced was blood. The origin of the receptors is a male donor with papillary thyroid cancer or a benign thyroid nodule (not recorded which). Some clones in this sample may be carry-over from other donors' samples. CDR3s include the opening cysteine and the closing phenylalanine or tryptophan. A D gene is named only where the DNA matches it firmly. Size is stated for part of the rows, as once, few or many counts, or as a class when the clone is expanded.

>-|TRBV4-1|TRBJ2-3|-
CASSRDVLDTQYF
TGCGCCAGCAGCCGTGATGTTCTAGATACGCAGTATTTT
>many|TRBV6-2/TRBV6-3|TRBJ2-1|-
CASRNLNSYNEQFF
TGTGCCAGCAGGAACCTTAACTCCTACAATGAGCAGTTCTTC
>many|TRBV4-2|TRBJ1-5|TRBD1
CASSQSTTGNQPQHF
TGTGCCAGCAGCCAATCCACGACAGGGAATCAGCCCCAGCATTTT
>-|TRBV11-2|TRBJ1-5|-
CASSSDWRQPQHF
TGTGCCAGCAGCTCCGATTGGCGTCAGCCCCAGCATTTT
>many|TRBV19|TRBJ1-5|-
CASSTYPGRIFSNQPQHF
TGTGCCAGTAGTACCTATCCCGGACGGATCTTTAGCAATCAGCCCCAGCATTTT
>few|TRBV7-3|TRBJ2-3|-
CASSLDWLTDTQYF
TGTGCCAGCAGCTTAGACTGGCTCACAGATACGCAGTATTTT
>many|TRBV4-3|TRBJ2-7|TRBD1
CASSPGTGGDYEQYF
TGCGCCAGCAGCCCGGGGACAGGGGGTGACTACGAGCAGTACTTC
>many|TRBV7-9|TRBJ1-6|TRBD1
CASSDPGQGNPNSPLHF
TGTGCCAGCAGCGACCCGGGACAGGGAAACCCTAATTCACCCCTCCACTTT
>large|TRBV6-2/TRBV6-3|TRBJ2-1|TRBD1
CASSPQAGQGADEQFF
TGTGCCAGCAGCCCCCAGGCCGGACAGGGGGCAGATGAGCAGTTCTTC
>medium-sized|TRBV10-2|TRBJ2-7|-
CASSESKGLLAYEQYF
TGCGCCAGCAGTGAGTCGAAGGGTCTACTCGCCTACGAGCAGTACTTC
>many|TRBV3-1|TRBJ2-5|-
CASSQRRISEETQYF
TGTGCCAGCAGCCAACGCCGGATCAGTGAGGAGACCCAGTACTTC
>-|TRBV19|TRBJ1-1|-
CASASAAATMNTEAFF
TGTGCCAGTGCATCGGCAGCAGCGACCATGAACACTGAAGCTTTCTTT